These T cell receptor beta chains were read from a single sample in a study of blood T cells in healthy people across ages. TCRdb recomputed calls from the 5' RACE reads with MiXCR, one row per CDR3 protein. This table has more than 1,000,000 distinct CDR3 sequences, under 30% appearing once. This same sample was also part of a study on T cells of mothers and their children.

Sequenced material: blood. These receptors all stem from a girl aged 2 to 10 in good health. CDR3s include the opening cysteine and the closing phenylalanine or tryptophan. A D gene is named only where the DNA matches it firmly. The size entry is marked missing in some rows and otherwise reads once, few, many or a size class.

CDR3 DNA	CDR3 protein	clone size	J gene	D gene	V gene
TGTGCCAGCAGCGAGGGACAGGGGGATTCACCCCTCCACTTT	CASSEGQGDSPLHF	NA	TRBJ1-6	TRBD1	TRBV9
TGTGCCAGCAGCCAAGCTAAATCAGAGACCCAGTACTTC	CASSQAKSETQYF	few	TRBJ2-5	NA	TRBV14
TGTGCCAGCAGCTCCCGGCCTTCTAACACCGGGGAGCTGTTTTTT	CASSSRPSNTGELFF	few	TRBJ2-2	NA	TRBV7-8
TGTGCCAGTACCGTTGGGACAGGGACATTTGAGCAGTTCTTC	CASTVGTGTFEQFF	NA	TRBJ2-1	TRBD1	TRBV19
TGTGCCAGCAGCTTAGTAGGGGGGGTCGCTGAAGCTTTCTTT	CASSLVGGVAEAFF	few	TRBJ1-1	NA	TRBV7-2
TGTGCCAGCAGTTTTTGGGACCGCCAGGCCCAGTACTTC	CASSFWDRQAQYF	NA	TRBJ2-5	NA	TRBV27
TGTGCCAGCAGCTTAGCTCCTGCCTTGAATGAGCAGTTCTTC	CASSLAPALNEQFF	few	TRBJ2-1	NA	TRBV7-2
TGTGCCAGCAGCCTCATGGGACAGCATAACACTGAAGCTTTCTTT	CASSLMGQHNTEAFF	NA	TRBJ1-1	TRBD1	TRBV7-2
TGTGCCAGCAGCAGTCGGGACAGATCCTACGAGCAGTACTTC	CASSSRDRSYEQYF	many	TRBJ2-7	TRBD1	TRBV7-9
TGTGCCAGCAGCGTAGGCCGGGTAGATGGAAATGAGCAGTTCTTC	CASSVGRVDGNEQFF	NA	TRBJ2-1	NA	TRBV9
TGCAGTGCTAGACAATCCTCCTCCTACAATGAGCAGTTCTTC	CSARQSSSYNEQFF	few	TRBJ2-1	NA	TRBV20-1
TGCAGCGTTCCCGACCGGGTACGGTACAATGAGCAGTTCTTC	CSVPDRVRYNEQFF	NA	TRBJ2-1	NA	TRBV29-1
TGTGCCAGCAGTTTAGGCGAGGGACAAATTTATAATGAGCAGTTCTTC	CASSLGEGQIYNEQFF	few	TRBJ2-1	NA	TRBV27
TGTGCCAGCAGCGCTCGTGCTACTTTGGGCGGGAGGGATCCCTACAATGAGCAGTTCTTC	CASSARATLGGRDPYNEQFF	NA	TRBJ2-1	TRBD2	TRBV11-2
TGCAGTGGATCGGTAAAAGAGACCCAGTACTTC	CSGSVKETQYF	NA	TRBJ2-5	NA	TRBV20-1
TGCGCCAGCAGCTTGACCGGGACGCCCTACAATGAGCAGTTCTTC	CASSLTGTPYNEQFF	many	TRBJ2-1	NA	TRBV5-1
TGCAGTGCTAGTCATCTAGCGGGAGCAATCCGCCAAGAGACCCAGTACTTC	CSASHLAGAIRQETQYF	NA	TRBJ2-5	TRBD2	TRBV20-1
TGCGCCAGCAGCCAAGATCGCGGAGATAAGGGTTGGACTGAAGCTTTCTTT	CASSQDRGDKGWTEAFF	few	TRBJ1-1	NA	TRBV4-3
TGTGCCAGCGCTTCCCGGGACGGCACAGATACGCAGTATTTT	CASASRDGTDTQYF	few	TRBJ2-3	NA	TRBV13
TGTGCCAGCAGCGAAAGGGGGACCGGAGGGGACGTCCTGACTTTC	CASSERGTGGDVLTF	NA	TRBJ2-6	NA	TRBV2
TGCAGTGCAACTCCTAGTGAATCCTACGAGCAGTACTTC	CSATPSESYEQYF	few	TRBJ2-7	NA	TRBV20-1
TGCAGCGTTGCAGGGCATGGCTACACCTTC	CSVAGHGYTF	NA	TRBJ1-2	NA	TRBV29-1
TGCGCCAGCAGCCAAGATGACGGGGGCTGCGAGCAGTACTTC	CASSQDDGGCEQYF	few	TRBJ2-7	NA	TRBV4-1
TGTGCCAGTAGTATAGGTCCGAATACAGATACGCAGTATTTT	CASSIGPNTDTQYF	NA	TRBJ2-3	NA	TRBV19
TGCAGTCACGTACTAGCGGGAGATACGCAGTATTTT	CSHVLAGDTQYF	few	TRBJ2-3	TRBD2	TRBV20-1
TGCGCCAGCAGCTCGGGAGGACAGTACCCTGAAGCTTTCTTT	CASSSGGQYPEAFF	NA	TRBJ1-1	NA	TRBV5-1
TGCAGTGCGAAAAGACAGGGCTCCCCCAGGGATACGCAGTATTTT	CSAKRQGSPRDTQYF	NA	TRBJ2-3	TRBD1	TRBV20-1
TGCGCCAGCAGCCAAGATTTCCCGGGACAGGGCTACGAGCAGTACTTC	CASSQDFPGQGYEQYF	NA	TRBJ2-7	TRBD1	TRBV4-3
TGTGCCAGCAGGAGTCTGCAAAACTATGGCTACACCTTC	CASRSLQNYGYTF	NA	TRBJ1-2	NA	TRBV3-1
TGCAGTGCTAGAGACCCCACCCGACTAGCGGGGGTTATGGGTGAGCAGTTCTTC	CSARDPTRLAGVMGEQFF	few	TRBJ2-1	TRBD2	TRBV20-1
TGTGCCAGCAGCCAAGATCTTTTCTCAACAACCGCTGATGTTGATGAGCAGTTCTTC	CASSQDLFSTTADVDEQFF	NA	TRBJ2-1	NA	TRBV4-2
TGCAGCGTGACGGAGGGCAAAAACATTCAGTACTTC	CSVTEGKNIQYF	NA	TRBJ2-4	NA	TRBV29-1
TGTGCCAGCAGCCCCCGCCGACTAGCGCGAGGGACCTACAATGAGCAGTTCTTC	CASSPRRLARGTYNEQFF	NA	TRBJ2-1	TRBD2	TRBV7-8
TGCAGTGCTAGGAACTCGCGGGACATATTTTTCATGAACACTGAAGCTTTCTTT	CSARNSRDIFFMNTEAFF	NA	TRBJ1-1	NA	TRBV20-1
TGCAGCGTTGAAGATCCGGGGGGCGGCTACACCTTC	CSVEDPGGGYTF	NA	TRBJ1-2	NA	TRBV29-1
TGCAGCGTTGAGGGGTGGGCTGTCGGTAACAATGAGCAGTTCTTC	CSVEGWAVGNNEQFF	few	TRBJ2-1	NA	TRBV29-1
TGCAGTGCTAGTGTCCATCCCGGGACAGGGAAATTGCGGCCTTACGAGCAGTACTTC	CSASVHPGTGKLRPYEQYF	NA	TRBJ2-7	TRBD1	TRBV20-1
TGTGCCAGCAGTTACATCGACAGCTCCTACGAGCAGTACTTC	CASSYIDSSYEQYF	NA	TRBJ2-7	NA	TRBV6-6
TGCGCCAGCAGGCAGGACCATGGACCGGGACTCCCGTTACCCTACGAGCAGTACTTC	CASRQDHGPGLPLPYEQYF	few	TRBJ2-7	NA	TRBV4-3
TGTGCCAGCAGTGTGGGACAGGGCGGGTCCGCTTTCTTT	CASSVGQGGSAFF	NA	TRBJ1-1	TRBD1	TRBV6-6
TGTGCCAGCAGCCAAAGGGGTACACAGCCCGCAGATACGCAGTATTTT	CASSQRGTQPADTQYF	few	TRBJ2-3	NA	TRBV4-2
TGTGCCTGCAGTTTTTGGGGAAATCAGCCCCAGCATTTT	CACSFWGNQPQHF	few	TRBJ1-5	NA	TRBV28